The clone carrying this T cell receptor (beta chain) showed up just a few times. Antigen unknown. This sample was included in a study of T-cell reconstitution after alpha-beta-depleted transplantation in children. With 7 bases removed from V and 7 bases from J, the gap between germline ends came to 23 bases. The CDR3 has 16 amino acids. CDR1 KGHSH and CDR2 LQKENI come from the germline V gene. The TCRbeta library was prepared with unique molecular identifiers. Each CDR3 protein is one row after TCRdb ran MiXCR on the PCR reads. This table has around 800,000 distinct CDR3 sequences, roughly 15% appearing once. Study results and limitations: Surviving recipient cells, namely T cells and thymic progenitors, were the source of high day-60 TCRbeta diversity in some patients.

Sequenced material: PBMCs, mostly from graft donor cells, taken 360 days after TCRalphabeta/CD19-depleted stem cell transplant. This chain uses TRBV18 with TRBJ2-1; possible D gene TRBD1, 6 bases. The receptor's source is a male patient between 5 and 17 years old who had a stem cell transplant for acute lymphoblastic leukemia, so the T cells may come from the graft donor. This CDR3 reads CASFSPGAGENNEQFF. The CDR3 DNA reads as TGTGCCAGCTTCTCCCCTGGGGCAGGGGAAAATAATGAGCAGTTCTTC.